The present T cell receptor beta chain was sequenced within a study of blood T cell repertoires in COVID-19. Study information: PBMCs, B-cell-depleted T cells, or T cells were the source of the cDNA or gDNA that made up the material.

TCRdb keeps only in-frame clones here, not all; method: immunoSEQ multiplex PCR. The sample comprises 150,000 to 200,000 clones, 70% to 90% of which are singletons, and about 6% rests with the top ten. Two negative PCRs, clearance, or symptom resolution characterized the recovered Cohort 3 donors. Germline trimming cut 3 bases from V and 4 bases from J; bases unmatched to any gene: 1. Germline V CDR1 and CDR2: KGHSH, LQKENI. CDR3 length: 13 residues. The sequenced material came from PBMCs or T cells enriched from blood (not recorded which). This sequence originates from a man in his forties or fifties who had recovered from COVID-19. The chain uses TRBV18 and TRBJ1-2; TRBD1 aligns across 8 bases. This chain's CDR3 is CASSPDRGYGYTF. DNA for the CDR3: TGTGCCAGCTCACCCGACAGGGGCTATGGCTACACCTTC. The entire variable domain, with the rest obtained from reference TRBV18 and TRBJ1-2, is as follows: NAGVMQNPRHLVRRRGQEARLRCSPMKGHSHVYWYRQLPEEGLKFMVYLQKENIIDESGMPKERFSAEFPKEGPSILRIQQVVRGDSAAYFCASSPDRGYGYTFGSGTRLTVV.